This is a list of T cell receptor beta chains from one sample in a study of vaccination and CD4 T cells after COVID-19. Which antigens these TCRs recognize remains unknown. TCRdb independently ran MiXCR on the PCR reads; one entry per CDR3 protein. Among 15,000 to 20,000 distinct CDR3 sequences, 40% to 55% were seen once, and the ten largest hold 12%. Sequencing was performed on CD4+ T cells from blood, cultured in vitro. The receptors here all came from a human donor who had recovered from COVID-19. CDR3s include the opening cysteine and the closing phenylalanine or tryptophan. D genes are given only for firm matches. Clone size is not always given. Where it is, it says once, few, many or a class for expanded clones.

j_gene | d_gene | v_gene | abundance | CDR3nt | CDR3aa
TRBJ2-7 | . | TRBV6-5 | . | TGTGCCAGCAGTTACTTCCTCTTTGGTGAGCAGTACTTC | CASSYFLFGEQYF
TRBJ1-4 | TRBD1 | TRBV11-3 | few | TGTGCCAGCAGCGCGACAGGGATTAATGAAAAACTGTTTTTT | CASSATGINEKLFF
TRBJ2-6 | TRBD2 | TRBV5-1 | few | TGCGCCAGCAGTCCCAGGCCGGGGGGGTCTGGGGCCAACGTCCTGACTTTC | CASSPRPGGSGANVLTF
TRBJ2-2 | . | TRBV7-9 | . | TGTGCCAGCAGCCCCTTGGGCACCGGGGAGCTGTTTTTT | CASSPLGTGELFF
TRBJ1-2 | . | TRBV27 | few | TGTGCCAGCAGTTTATCGATCCAGGCGGGGGGCTACACCTTC | CASSLSIQAGGYTF
TRBJ1-5 | TRBD1 | TRBV19 | . | TGTGCCAGTAGAGGGACAGGGGACTGGGGCAATCAGCCCCAGCATTTT | CASRGTGDWGNQPQHF
TRBJ1-1 | . | TRBV11-1 | . | TGTGCCAGCAGCGCCCCAGGGTTAAACACTGAAGCTTTCTTT | CASSAPGLNTEAFF
TRBJ1-3 | TRBD1 | TRBV11-2 | . | TGTGCCAGCAGCACGACAGGGGCTGGAAACACCATATATTTT | CASSTTGAGNTIYF
TRBJ1-5 | . | TRBV5-1 | few | TGCGCCAGCAGCTCAACAGGGAAACAGCCCCAGCATTTT | CASSSTGKQPQHF
TRBJ2-3 | . | TRBV20-1 | . | TGCAGTGCCTTGGGGCCAGAGAGTGGGCAGTATTTT | CSALGPESGQYF
TRBJ2-2 | . | TRBV21-1 | . | TGTGCCAGCAGCACTATGGACAGAACCGGGGAGCTGTTTTTT | CASSTMDRTGELFF
TRBJ2-7 | . | TRBV10-3 | few | TGTGCCATCAGTGAAGAAGTGACAGTAAACTACGAGCAGTACTTC | CAISEEVTVNYEQYF
TRBJ2-2 | . | TRBV19 | . | TGTGCCAGTAGTATCGTGACCGGGGAGCTGTTTTTT | CASSIVTGELFF
TRBJ2-1 | TRBD2 | TRBV27 | . | TGTGCCAGCAGTTTATCGGTACTAGCGGGAGTGAGTGAGCAGTTCTTC | CASSLSVLAGVSEQFF
TRBJ2-1 | TRBD2 | TRBV7-6 | . | TGTGCCAGCAGCTTAGGTACAGGGACTAGCGGGAGCTCCTACAATGAGCAGTTCTTC | CASSLGTGTSGSSYNEQFF
TRBJ2-1 | . | TRBV2 | . | TGTGCCAGCCTGCCTAGCGAGTACAATGAGCAGTTCTTC | CASLPSEYNEQFF
TRBJ2-3 | . | TRBV7-2 | . | TGTGCCAGCAGCTCCGACTACACAGATACGCAGTATTTT | CASSSDYTDTQYF
TRBJ1-4 | . | TRBV19 | . | TGTGCCAGTAGCCTTGGCCGTTGGGGGAGGGAGGAAAAACTGTTTTTT | CASSLGRWGREEKLFF
TRBJ1-3 | . | TRBV21-1 | . | TGTGCCATCTCTCAAGATATACAGGATAAATCTGGAAACACCATATATTTT | CAISQDIQDKSGNTIYF
TRBJ2-3 | TRBD2 | TRBV27 | few | TGTGCCAGCAGTTTGCGGGGGGGCAGAACAGATACGCAGTATTTT | CASSLRGGRTDTQYF
TRBJ1-2 | TRBD1 | TRBV6-1 | few | TGTGCCAGCAGTAGACAGGGACTTGATGGCTACACCTTC | CASSRQGLDGYTF
TRBJ1-6 | . | TRBV6-1 | . | TGTGCCAGCAGTGGGGGGGAGCATTCACCCCTCCACTTT | CASSGGEHSPLHF
TRBJ1-5 | . | TRBV14 | . | TGTGCCAGCAGCCGGAACAAGGATCAGCCCCAGCATTTT | CASSRNKDQPQHF
TRBJ2-2 | . | TRBV10-3 | . | TGTGCCATCAGTGAGCGTCTCTCGAACACCGGGGAGCTGTTTTTT | CAISERLSNTGELFF
TRBJ2-7 | TRBD2 | TRBV2 | few | TGTGCCAGCAAGGGGTTTAGCGGGAACCATCCCTACGAGCAGTACTTC | CASKGFSGNHPYEQYF
TRBJ1-6 | . | TRBV2 | . | TGTGCCAGCACCCCCGGGGGACGGAGTAATTCACCCCTCCACTTT | CASTPGGRSNSPLHF
TRBJ2-7 | TRBD1 | TRBV5-1 | . | TGCGCCAGCAGCCCTAAGGGACAGGGTTACGAGCAGTACTTC | CASSPKGQGYEQYF
TRBJ2-5 | TRBD2 | TRBV6-5 | once | TGTGCCAGCAGTTGGCGCACAGGGACTAGCGGGAGGAGTGGAGAGACCCAGTACTTC | CASSWRTGTSGRSGETQYF
TRBJ1-4 | . | TRBV7-2 | . | TGTGCCAGCAGCTTGCAAGGGGACGCGAGGGGTGAAAAACTGTTTTTT | CASSLQGDARGEKLFF
TRBJ1-1 | . | TRBV6-5 | few | TGTGCCAGCAGTTACGAACTGGGGACTGAAGCTTTCTTT | CASSYELGTEAFF
TRBJ1-2 | TRBD1 | TRBV6-1 | . | TGTGCCAGCAGTGAAGCGCGGGGGACAGGGGGCCGGGTAGGCTACACCTTC | CASSEARGTGGRVGYTF
TRBJ2-7 | . | TRBV7-9 | . | TGTGCCAGCAGCTTTCTGGTTGGCCGTGCCTACGAGCAGTACTTC | CASSFLVGRAYEQYF
TRBJ1-2 | . | TRBV27 | . | TGTGCCAGTGCCACTCGGGGACTAGCTAACTATGGCTACACCTTC | CASATRGLANYGYTF
TRBJ2-2 | . | TRBV19 | . | TGTGCCAGCTTAGCAGCTTTAAACACCGGGGAGCTGTTTTTT | CASLAALNTGELFF
TRBJ1-1 | TRBD1 | TRBV19 | . | TGTGCCACCAACACGGGACAGGGTAGAACTGAAGCTTTCTTT | CATNTGQGRTEAFF